This T cell receptor beta chain is from a study of cytomegalovirus exposure and HLA in healthy donors. PCR amplification relied on 60 Vbeta primers (plus 13 Jbeta primers). As processed by the authors: There were about 86 million unique TCR beta chains by a later count, and some 12 million of them were shared. TCRdb keeps only in-frame clones here, not all; method: immunoSEQ multiplex PCR. That table furnishes V, J and clone size, whereas the DNA furnished D and trimming. The sample holds about 97,000 clones, 65% to 85% seen once. Deletions cut 7 bases from V and 7 bases from J, with 14 bases between. Germline V gives CDR1 SQVTM, CDR2 ANQGSEA. CDR3 length: 12 amino acids.

The chain links TRBV29-1 to TRBJ2-1; D perhaps matches TRBD2 (6 bases). This TCR was recovered from a woman aged 40 to 50 in good health and CMV-seronegative. The sample was PBMCs. The CDR3 nucleotides are TGCAGCGCCGGGGAGGCACTGAATGAGCAGTTCTTC. Its protein product is CSAGEALNEQFF.